This TCR beta chain appears in the sequencing data of a study of cytomegalovirus exposure and HLA in healthy donors. Primers: 60 Vbeta forward and 13 Jbeta reverse. Sequenced by immunoSEQ multiplex PCR; TCRdb stores in-frame clones only, minus some. This listing includes 150,000 to 200,000 clones. The study, taken as a whole, reports: A missense variant in DCLRE1C was later tied to TCR beta V- and J-gene trimming. Cytomegalovirus status was reportedly diagnosed by the classifier with high sensitivity and specificity. It was confirmed in vitro that a few of the CMV-associated chains were specific for CMV antigens.

This CDR3 contains 16 residues. Germline V gives CDR1 MGHRA, CDR2 YSYEKL. The J segment lost 2 bases and the V segment lost 1 base, leaving 4 bases of the junction unmatched. Points on this clone: Its matching antigen is unknown.

Sequencing used PBMCs. This sequence was found in a woman between 18 and 30 years old in good health and CMV-seropositive. The V call is TRBV4-1, the J call TRBJ2-1, with TRBD1 matching 8 bases. As DNA, the CDR3 is TGCGCCAGCAGCCAAGTCGACAGGGGCCCCTACAATGAGCAGTTCTTC. It is translated as CASSQVDRGPYNEQFF.